This T cell receptor beta chain was retrieved from a study of blood T cell repertoires in COVID-19 (dated by TCRdb to 2018 to 2020). Notes on the research overall: Samples from collaborators originated in the United States, Italy and Spain and spanned both the acute and convalescent phases of COVID-19. The prospective study material was composed of cDNA or gDNA derived from T cells, B-cell-depleted T cells, or PBMCs. The dataset comprised deeply sampled blood TCRbeta repertoires from subjects exposed to, actively infected with, or recovered from COVID-19. The repertoires were made available in a free public database intended to serve as a resource for research on the immune response to SARS-CoV-2. Samples were obtained from the ongoing ImmuneRACE study (first 160 participants) and from 1,000 to 1,500 subjects provided by 6 global collaborators. The sample metadata nearly always contained a de-identified subject ID, COVID-19 status, age in years and sex. Where available, HLA class I and class II types were obtained from metadata supplied by the sample provider rather than from assay-based typing. Overall study results and their limits: The amount of clinical and demographic metadata varied by source and participant and was provided uncurated.

The collaborating institutions used their own protocols to collect whole blood in K2EDTA tubes. Collaborator samples were shipped for TCRbeta analysis as frozen whole blood, isolated PBMCs, or DNA extracted from either sample type. As concerns this clone: Its binding antigen is unknown. Per-base quality was not reported, and no clone a single base away is much larger than it.

The immunoSEQ Assay, a bias-controlled multiplex PCR, was used to amplify TCRbeta CDR3 regions from genomic DNA. The original pipeline was this. Nucleated cell counts per sample were estimated from amplification of reference gene primers within the assay. Sequence reads were collapsed and filtered to measure the absolute abundance of every unique TCRbeta CDR3 rearrangement. Productive Simpson clonality was computed per sample as the square root of Simpson's diversity index over productive rearrangements. TCRdb stores this immuneACCESS table with in-frame sequences only. Part of the clones is absent; in the studies checked, under half of the shortfall reflects unresolved V genes, and no reason is known for the rest. The DNA was the basis for D and trimming; V, J and clone size are from that table. The table for this sample lists 20,000 to 25,000 clones; roughly 83% of them were counted only once. 48% of the sample rests with the top ten.

Trimming takes 1 base from V and 3 bases from J, and the germline ends sit 12 bases apart. The germline V gene (reference sequence) sets CDR1 to LGHDT and CDR2 to YNNKEL. CDR3 length: 16 amino acids, cysteine to phenylalanine. This entry keeps only the CDR3 DNA: 48 bases, framed from base 1. The receptor was isolated from a man between 65 and 85 years old with acute or convalescent COVID-19. The sample consisted of peripheral blood. The chain couples TRBV3-1 (or the pseudogene TRBV3-2) to TRBJ2-2, with the D gene uncertain. The CDR3 protein: CASSQGSGVDTGELFF. The nucleotide sequence is TGTGCCAGCAGCCAAGGATCGGGTGTCGACACCGGGGAGCTGTTTTTT.